The rows below give T cell receptor beta chains drawn from one sample of a study of blood T cell repertoires in COVID-19. Assay used: immunoSEQ multiplex PCR; TCRdb lists only in-frame clones, some missing. The sample contains some 240,000 clones, around 84% of which appear only once. The specimen was peripheral blood. These receptors were collected from a man aged 45 to 65 with active or convalescent COVID-19. Each CDR3 is given with its conserved first and last residue. A D gene is named only where the DNA matches it firmly. Clone sizes are given selectively: once, few, many, or a class where the clone is expanded.

v_gene: TRBV6-5; abundance: .; len: 16; d_gene: TRBD1; j_gene: TRBJ1-4; CDR3aa: CASSSVPGTGSEKLFF; CDR3nt: TGTGCCAGCAGTTCGGTCCCCGGGACAGGGAGCGAAAAACTGTTTTTT
v_gene: TRBV7-2; abundance: .; len: 13; d_gene: .; j_gene: TRBJ2-1; CDR3aa: CASSPSSYNEQFF; CDR3nt: TGTGCCAGCAGCCCCAGCTCCTACAATGAGCAGTTCTTC
v_gene: TRBV27; abundance: .; len: 15; d_gene: TRBD1; j_gene: TRBJ2-5; CDR3aa: CASSSYRGRGETQYF; CDR3nt: TGTGCCAGCAGTTCTTACAGGGGGAGAGGAGAGACCCAGTACTTC
v_gene: TRBV10-2; abundance: .; len: 17; d_gene: .; j_gene: TRBJ1-5; CDR3aa: CASSEAGGVATNQPQHF; CDR3nt: TGCGCCAGCAGTGAGGCGGGGGGGGTTGCGACGAATCAGCCCCAGCATTTT
v_gene: TRBV7-2; abundance: .; len: 17; d_gene: .; j_gene: TRBJ2-3; CDR3aa: CASSLRGGRGSTDTQYF; CDR3nt: TGTGCCAGCAGTTTAAGAGGAGGTCGCGGTTCCACAGATACGCAGTATTTT
v_gene: TRBV10-3; abundance: .; len: 16; d_gene: .; j_gene: TRBJ1-3; CDR3aa: CAISDSRGMAGNTIYF; CDR3nt: TGTGCCATCAGTGATTCCCGGGGAATGGCTGGAAACACCATATATTTT
v_gene: TRBV15; abundance: .; len: 13; d_gene: TRBD1; j_gene: TRBJ1-1; CDR3aa: CATNTGGRSEAFF; CDR3nt: TGTGCCACCAATACAGGGGGCAGATCTGAAGCTTTCTTT
v_gene: TRBV5-6; abundance: once; len: 14; d_gene: TRBD2; j_gene: TRBJ2-1; CDR3aa: CASSFTSGSNEQFF; CDR3nt: TGTGCCAGCAGCTTTACTAGCGGGAGCAATGAGCAGTTCTTC
v_gene: TRBV19; abundance: .; len: 15; d_gene: TRBD1; j_gene: TRBJ1-2; CDR3aa: CASSSQGQGAKGYTF; CDR3nt: TGTGCCAGTAGTTCCCAGGGACAGGGGGCAAAGGGCTACACCTTC
v_gene: TRBV5-1; abundance: .; len: 14; d_gene: TRBD1; j_gene: TRBJ1-1; CDR3aa: CASSYTGVGTEAFF; CDR3nt: TGCGCCAGCAGCTACACAGGGGTCGGCACTGAAGCTTTCTTT
v_gene: TRBV29-1; abundance: .; len: 12; d_gene: .; j_gene: TRBJ2-1; CDR3aa: CSVRSSYNEQFF; CDR3nt: TGCAGCGTGCGGAGCTCCTACAATGAGCAGTTCTTC
v_gene: TRBV18; abundance: .; len: 13; d_gene: TRBD1; j_gene: TRBJ1-5; CDR3aa: CASSGQGEQPQHF; CDR3nt: TGTGCCAGCTCAGGACAGGGTGAACAGCCCCAGCATTTT
v_gene: TRBV6-2/TRBV6-3; abundance: .; len: 16; d_gene: .; j_gene: TRBJ2-1; CDR3aa: CASSPLGEGIYNEQFF; CDR3nt: TGTGCCAGCAGTCCCCTCGGAGAGGGTATCTACAATGAGCAGTTCTTC
v_gene: TRBV27; abundance: .; len: 13; d_gene: .; j_gene: TRBJ1-3; CDR3aa: CASSSGIGNTIYF; CDR3nt: TGTGCCAGCAGTTCAGGGATTGGAAACACCATATATTTT
v_gene: TRBV28; abundance: .; len: 13; d_gene: .; j_gene: TRBJ1-3; CDR3aa: CASSFLGGNTIYF; CDR3nt: TGTGCCAGCAGTTTTCTTGGCGGAAACACCATATATTTT
v_gene: TRBV27; abundance: .; len: 15; d_gene: .; j_gene: TRBJ1-6; CDR3aa: CASSFDRMGNSPLHF; CDR3nt: TGTGCCAGCAGTTTCGACAGGATGGGTAATTCACCCCTCCACTTT
v_gene: TRBV28; abundance: .; len: 12; d_gene: .; j_gene: TRBJ1-2; CDR3aa: CASSLSVSGYTF; CDR3nt: TGTGCCAGCAGTTTATCAGTCTCTGGCTACACCTTC
v_gene: TRBV6-1; abundance: .; len: 16; d_gene: TRBD2; j_gene: TRBJ2-5; CDR3aa: CASSETRTSGAETQYF; CDR3nt: TGTGCCAGCAGTGAAACCCGGACTAGCGGGGCGGAGACCCAGTACTTC
v_gene: TRBV19; abundance: once; len: 17; d_gene: .; j_gene: TRBJ1-5; CDR3aa: CASSIDGPGLLQGPQHF; CDR3nt: TGTGCCAGTAGTATAGATGGCCCGGGACTCCTCCAGGGGCCCCAGCATTTT
v_gene: TRBV19; abundance: .; len: 15; d_gene: TRBD2; j_gene: TRBJ2-2; CDR3aa: CASSLGSGDAGELFF; CDR3nt: TGTGCCAGTAGCCTAGGTAGCGGGGACGCCGGGGAGCTGTTTTTT
v_gene: TRBV5-4; abundance: .; len: 16; d_gene: TRBD2; j_gene: TRBJ2-7; CDR3aa: CASSSGLAGVSLQQYF; CDR3nt: TGTGCCAGCAGCTCGGGACTAGCGGGAGTGTCCTTGCAGCAGTACTTC
v_gene: TRBV5-4; abundance: .; len: 14; d_gene: .; j_gene: TRBJ1-2; CDR3aa: CASSLDRANYGYTF; CDR3nt: TGTGCCAGCAGCTTGGACAGGGCTAACTATGGCTACACCTTC
v_gene: TRBV5-1; abundance: once; len: 14; d_gene: TRBD1; j_gene: TRBJ1-1; CDR3aa: CASSSTGENTEAFF; CDR3nt: TGCGCCAGCAGCTCGACAGGGGAGAACACTGAAGCTTTCTTT
v_gene: TRBV7-8; abundance: .; len: 15; d_gene: .; j_gene: TRBJ1-6; CDR3aa: CASSFDRGRDSPLHF; CDR3nt: TGTGCCAGCAGTTTTGACCGGGGAAGGGATTCACCCCTCCACTTT
v_gene: TRBV28; abundance: .; len: 14; d_gene: .; j_gene: TRBJ2-7; CDR3aa: CASTGDISPNEQYF; CDR3nt: TGTGCCAGCACCGGGGACATATCACCCAACGAGCAGTACTTC
v_gene: TRBV2; abundance: .; len: 14; d_gene: TRBD1; j_gene: TRBJ1-3; CDR3aa: CASSDIQGANTIYF; CDR3nt: TGTGCCAGCAGTGATATCCAGGGGGCAAACACCATATATTTT
v_gene: TRBV7-9; abundance: .; len: 11; d_gene: .; j_gene: TRBJ2-5; CDR3aa: CASSFLQTQYF; CDR3nt: TGTGCCAGCAGTTTCCTCCAGACCCAGTACTTC
v_gene: TRBV4-3; abundance: once; len: 15; d_gene: TRBD1; j_gene: TRBJ1-2; CDR3aa: CASSQGPGGLFGYTF; CDR3nt: TGCGCCAGCAGCCAAGGCCCAGGGGGCCTGTTTGGCTACACCTTC
v_gene: TRBV19; abundance: .; len: 15; d_gene: TRBD1; j_gene: TRBJ1-3; CDR3aa: CASKVGTVDGNTIYF; CDR3nt: TGTGCCAGTAAGGTGGGGACAGTCGACGGAAACACCATATATTTT
v_gene: TRBV6-5; abundance: few; len: 12; d_gene: .; j_gene: TRBJ1-1; CDR3aa: CAVWGRGTEAFF; CDR3nt: TGTGCCGTTTGGGGGCGAGGAACTGAAGCTTTCTTT
v_gene: TRBV2; abundance: .; len: 15; d_gene: TRBD1; j_gene: TRBJ1-6; CDR3aa: CASSEQGAANSPLHF; CDR3nt: TGTGCCAGCAGTGAACAGGGGGCAGCCAATTCACCCCTCCACTTT
v_gene: TRBV5-1; abundance: .; len: 15; d_gene: TRBD1; j_gene: TRBJ1-4; CDR3aa: CASSFGGQGDEKLFF; CDR3nt: TGCGCCAGCAGCTTCGGGGGACAGGGGGATGAAAAACTGTTTTTT
v_gene: TRBV27; abundance: .; len: 16; d_gene: TRBD1; j_gene: TRBJ2-5; CDR3aa: CASILGVGTAQETQYF; CDR3nt: TGTGCCAGCATACTGGGTGTCGGGACAGCCCAAGAGACCCAGTACTTC
v_gene: TRBV5-1; abundance: few; len: 19; d_gene: TRBD2; j_gene: TRBJ2-1; CDR3aa: CASTAMTSGGLESYNEQFF; CDR3nt: TGCGCCAGCACAGCTATGACTAGCGGGGGGCTGGAATCCTACAATGAGCAGTTCTTC
v_gene: TRBV12-2; abundance: .; len: 21; d_gene: .; j_gene: TRBJ1-5; CDR3aa: CASRLTPPGAGGRYSNQPQHF; CDR3nt: TGTGCAAGTCGCCTCACTCCCCCTGGGGCAGGGGGACGATATAGCAATCAGCCCCAGCATTTT
v_gene: TRBV18; abundance: .; len: 17; d_gene: TRBD1; j_gene: TRBJ2-6; CDR3aa: CASSPQLGQTGANVLTF; CDR3nt: TGTGCCAGCTCACCCCAGTTGGGACAGACTGGGGCCAACGTCCTGACTTTC
v_gene: TRBV21-1; abundance: .; len: 15; d_gene: .; j_gene: TRBJ1-5; CDR3aa: CASSSSQGTNQPQHF; CDR3nt: TGTGCCAGCAGTTCTTCACAGGGGACCAATCAGCCCCAGCATTTT
v_gene: TRBV5-5; abundance: .; len: 13; d_gene: .; j_gene: TRBJ1-4; CDR3aa: CASSVGAEEKLFF; CDR3nt: TGTGCCAGCAGCGTGGGGGCAGAAGAAAAACTGTTTTTT
v_gene: TRBV15; abundance: .; len: 13; d_gene: TRBD1; j_gene: TRBJ1-1; CDR3aa: CATSRDRDREAFF; CDR3nt: TGTGCCACCAGCAGAGATCGGGACAGGGAAGCTTTCTTT
v_gene: TRBV6-8; abundance: .; len: 16; d_gene: TRBD1; j_gene: TRBJ2-5; CDR3aa: CASSYGEGTGEETQYF; CDR3nt: TGTGCCAGCAGTTACGGAGAGGGGACAGGGGAAGAGACCCAGTACTTC
v_gene: TRBV5-1; abundance: .; len: 13; d_gene: .; j_gene: TRBJ2-7; CDR3aa: CASSLQGSYEQYF; CDR3nt: TGCGCCAGCAGCTTACAGGGATCCTACGAGCAGTACTTC
v_gene: TRBV2; abundance: .; len: 12; d_gene: TRBD1; j_gene: TRBJ1-4; CDR3aa: CASGQGGEKLFF; CDR3nt: TGTGCCAGCGGACAGGGTGGCGAAAAACTGTTTTTT
v_gene: TRBV5-1; abundance: .; len: 13; d_gene: .; j_gene: TRBJ2-3; CDR3aa: CASRQRDTDTQYF; CDR3nt: TGCGCCAGCAGGCAGAGGGACACAGATACGCAGTATTTT
v_gene: TRBV28; abundance: .; len: 14; d_gene: TRBD1; j_gene: TRBJ1-1; CDR3aa: CASRRTGPNTEAFF; CDR3nt: TGTGCCAGCAGACGGACAGGGCCGAACACTGAAGCTTTCTTT
v_gene: TRBV21-1; abundance: .; len: 19; d_gene: .; j_gene: TRBJ1-1; CDR3aa: CASSKAMGQGRGMNTEAFF; CDR3nt: TGTGCCAGCAGCAAAGCGATGGGACAGGGAAGGGGAATGAACACTGAAGCTTTCTTT
v_gene: TRBV7-3; abundance: once; len: 15; d_gene: .; j_gene: TRBJ2-6; CDR3aa: CASSREGAGQSALTF; CDR3nt: TGTGCCAGCAGCCGAGAGGGGGCGGGACAGTCGGCACTGACTTTC
v_gene: TRBV28; abundance: .; len: 17; d_gene: TRBD1; j_gene: TRBJ2-4; CDR3aa: CASSSSRTGTAKNIQYF; CDR3nt: TGTGCCAGCAGTTCGTCCAGGACAGGGACGGCCAAAAACATTCAGTACTTC
v_gene: TRBV29-1; abundance: few; len: 18; d_gene: .; j_gene: TRBJ1-1; CDR3aa: CSVEIYVRGSPMNTEAFF; CDR3nt: TGCAGCGTTGAAATCTACGTCAGGGGATCACCCATGAACACTGAAGCTTTCTTT
v_gene: TRBV11-1; abundance: .; len: 15; d_gene: TRBD1; j_gene: TRBJ1-1; CDR3aa: CASSLAGTADTEAFF; CDR3nt: TGTGCCAGCAGCTTAGCTGGGACAGCGGACACTGAAGCTTTCTTT
v_gene: TRBV5-4; abundance: .; len: 15; d_gene: .; j_gene: TRBJ1-6; CDR3aa: CASSLGSNYNSPLHF; CDR3nt: TGTGCCAGCAGCTTGGGCAGTAACTATAATTCACCCCTCCACTTT
v_gene: TRBV19; abundance: .; len: 15; d_gene: TRBD1; j_gene: TRBJ2-2; CDR3aa: CASSMGQGRIGELFF; CDR3nt: TGTGCCAGTAGTATGGGACAGGGCCGAATCGGGGAGCTGTTTTTT
v_gene: TRBV7-2; abundance: .; len: 14; d_gene: .; j_gene: TRBJ1-2; CDR3aa: CASSPGSRTYGYTF; CDR3nt: TGTGCCAGCAGCCCAGGGTCACGGACCTATGGCTACACCTTC